This TCR beta chain was sequenced for a study of blood T cell repertoires in COVID-19. Study-wide background: COVID-19 samples from acute and convalescent phases originated in the United States, Italy and Spain. PBMCs, B-cell-depleted T cells, or T cells provided the cDNA or gDNA that made up the material.

Under the authors' procedure: Quantification of nucleated cells was approximated via reference gene primer amplification. Repertoires were generated with immunoSEQ multiplex PCR, while TCRdb's copy carries only in-frame clones and drops some. From that table come the V and J calls and clone size; the DNA was used to work out D and trimming. The profile shows more than 200,000 clones, approximately 89% of them singletons. Trimming removed 5 bases from V and 1 base from J, with 8 bases in between. The CDR3 contains 13 residues. This receptor was obtained from a woman in her thirties who had been exposed to COVID-19. Sequences were obtained from PBMCs or T cells enriched from blood (not recorded which). The chain joins TRBV12-3 or TRBV12-4 to TRBJ1-1; TRBD1 might be the D (5 bases). CDR3 nucleotides: TGTGCCAGCAGTCATCAGGGGAACACTGAAGCTTTCTTT. Its translation is CASSHQGNTEAFF.